The count of the clone carrying this T cell receptor beta chain is one. What it binds is unknown. CDR1 and CDR2 (germline): SGHDN, FVKESK. There are 14 residues in the CDR3. V lost 0 bases and J 8 bases, leaving 13 bases between the germline ends. This record comes from a study of blood T cells in healthy people across ages. Findings of the study overall: Strong correlation existed between TCR beta diversity and naive T cell percentage.

Next came a second PCR, run for about 6 to 11 cycles, which used a sample-barcoded 5' primer along with a J-beta primer mix. TCRdb ran MiXCR on the 5' RACE reads and lists one entry per CDR3 protein. This repertoire shows some 780,000 distinct CDR3 sequences, approximately 60% found once; its top ten account for roughly 24%. No fewer than 5.5 micrograms of total RNA were isolated from every sample. Sequencing used blood. The chain carries TRBV14 and TRBJ1-1; D is uncertain. The TCR comes from a man between 40 and 49 years old in good health. CDR3: CASSQDLRNGEAFF. The CDR3 DNA follows: TGTGCCAGCAGCCAAGATTTGAGGAATGGAGAAGCTTTCTTT.